These 24 T cell receptor beta chains were sequenced from one sample in a study of T cell responses to AZD1222 COVID-19 vaccine. Libraries were prepared by immunoSEQ multiplex PCR; TCRdb keeps only in-frame clonotypes and omits some of them. The sample contains about 140,000 clones, about 91% of which appear only once. The source material was peripheral blood, sampled on day 0 of AZD1222 vaccination. These receptors came from an adult in good health.

The chain uses TRBV19 and TRBJ1-1, with a possible D match to TRBD1 (5 bases). CDR3 length: 14 amino acids. Germline CDR1 and CDR2: LNHDA and SQIVND (reference sequence). Trimming left V 10 bases short and J 2 bases short, with 17 bases between. The CDR3 region is CATTGPSRNTEAFF. CDR3 DNA: TGTGCCACCACGGGACCCAGTCGTAACACTGAAGCTTTCTTT. Looking up the rest from reference TRBV19 and TRBJ1-1 gives the full variable domain: DGGITQSPKYLFRKEGQNVTLSCEQNLNHDAMYWYRQDPGQGLRLIYYSQIVNDFQKGDIAEGYSVSREKKESFPLTVTSAQKNPTAFYLCATTGPSRNTEAFFGQGTRLTVV.

This rearrangement joins TRBV6-5 to TRBJ1-6; D is unclear. CDR1 is MNHEY and CDR2 is SVGAGI in the germline V gene. This CDR3 region has 14 residues. V lost 2 bases and J 7 bases, leaving 9 bases between the germline ends. This CDR3 is CASSYQDSNSPLHF. For the CDR3, the DNA is TGTGCCAGCAGTTACCAGGACTCCAATTCACCCCTCCACTTT.

This rearrangement joins TRBV27 to TRBJ1-5; D uncertain. V lost 4 bases, J lost 2 bases, and 9 bases lay in between. Germline CDR1 reads MNHEY; CDR2 reads SMNVEV (reference sequence). The CDR3 covers 14 residues. The CDR3 reads CASSYRVGNQPQHF. The CDR3 nucleotides read TGTGCCAGCAGTTACAGAGTAGGCAATCAGCCCCAGCATTTT.

J is TRBJ2-5 and V is TRBV9, with D hard to call. In germline, CDR1 is SGDLS, CDR2 YYNGEE. Between the trimmed V and J ends, which lost 0 bases and 5 bases, there was a span of 17 bases. This CDR3 contains 16 residues. The CDR3 is CASSVGVRSPPETQYF. DNA of the CDR3: TGTGCCAGCAGCGTAGGTGTCCGAAGCCCGCCTGAGACCCAGTACTTC. Based on the CDR3 plus reference TRBV9 and TRBJ2-5, the full variable domain is DSGVTQTPKHLITATGQRVTLRCSPRSGDLSVYWYQQSLDQGLQFLIQYYNGEERAKGNILERFSAQQFPDLHSELNLSSLELGDSALYFCASSVGVRSPPETQYFGPGTRLLVL.

This clone came up once. CDR3 region: CASSFRTRLWNEQFF. CDR3 nucleotide sequence: TGCGCCAGCAGCTTTAGGACAAGGCTATGGAATGAGCAGTTCTTC. This chain uses TRBV5-1 with TRBJ2-1; weak D call: TRBD1 (5 bases). Looked up from germline, CDR1 is SGHRS and CDR2 is YFSETQ. Between the trimmed V and J ends, which lost 2 bases and 7 bases, there was a span of 16 bases. The CDR3 spans 15 residues.

Only one count was recorded for this clone. The chain has TRBV5-4 and TRBJ2-7, with 10 bases that match TRBD2. The CDR3 totals 14 residues. Germline V gene lookup returns CDR1 SGHNT and CDR2 YYREEE (reference sequence). Trimming took 5 bases from V and 5 from J; bases not matched to a gene: 7. CDR3 nucleotide sequence: TGTGCCAGCAGGCCTAGCGGGAGAATCCACGAGCAGTACTTC. It translates to CASRPSGRIHEQYF. Together with reference TRBV5-4 and TRBJ2-7, the CDR3 gives the full variable domain: ETGVTQSPTHLIKTRGQQVTLRCSSQSGHNTVSWYQQALGQGPQFIFQYYREEENGRGNFPPRFSGLQFPNYSSELNVNALELDDSALYLCASRPSGRIHEQYFGPGTRLTVT.

The chain couples TRBV2 to TRBJ2-6; D not resolved. The germline V gene encodes CDR1 SNHLY and CDR2 FYNNEI. The ends were cut back, 1 base at V and 0 bases at J, with 10 bases in the middle. The CDR3 runs to 17 residues. CDR3 in DNA: TGTGCCAGCAGTGAAGTCGGAAGGGACTCTGGGGCCAACGTCCTGACTTTC. Protein sequence: CASSEVGRDSGANVLTF.

The J gene is TRBJ1-2, the V gene TRBV2; 9 nucleotides align to TRBD1. The CDR3 has 12 residues. V lost 3 bases and J lost 8; bases outside the gene matches: 1. CDR1 and CDR2 (germline): SNHLY, FYNNEI. As DNA, the CDR3 is TGTGCCAGCAGTGAGGACAGGGGCGGCTACACCTTC. Encoded protein: CASSEDRGGYTF.

The chain joins TRBV11-2 to TRBJ2-3; D ambiguous. V lost 5 bases, J lost 8 bases, and 11 bases lay in between. This CDR3 comprises 12 residues. Germline CDR1 is SGHAT and CDR2 is FQNNGV. CDR3 protein: CASSQSVATQYF. Here the CDR3 DNA reads TGTGCCAGCAGCCAAAGTGTAGCTACGCAGTATTTT.

The chain recombines TRBV5-1 with TRBJ1-6; 9 positions agree with TRBD1. The V segment lost 1 base and the J segment 10 bases; nucleotides outside the gene matches: 6. CDR1 is SGHRS and CDR2 is YFSETQ in the germline V gene. This CDR3 spans 15 amino acids. CDR3 loop: CASSLSGQGRSPLHF. The CDR3 DNA reads TGCGCCAGCAGCTTGTCAGGACAGGGGCGGTCACCCCTCCACTTT.

CDR3 protein: CSVRSGTGSYNEQFF. The CDR3 bases are TGCAGCGTGCGTAGTGGGACAGGCTCCTACAATGAGCAGTTCTTC. This chain links TRBV29-1 with TRBJ2-1; 8 bases are shared with TRBD1. The CDR3 spans 15 residues. V lost 6 bases and J lost 0; bases outside the gene matches: 7. Germline-derived CDR1 and CDR2 are SQVTM and ANQGSEA.

The rearrangement uses TRBV6-5 and TRBJ1-5; D is possibly TRBD1 (5 bases). V gave up 0 bases and J gave up 6 bases, with 15 bases separating them. Germline CDR1 reads MNHEY; CDR2 reads SVGAGI. There are 16 residues in the CDR3. In DNA form, the CDR3 reads TGTGCCAGCAGTTACTCGAGGGATCGGGGCGGTCAGCCCCAGCATTTT. This encodes CASSYSRDRGGQPQHF.

The chain combines TRBV10-1 with TRBJ2-1; TRBD1 matches at 8 bases. Germline assignment: CDR1 WNHNN and CDR2 SYGVQD (reference sequence). The CDR3 loop spans 13 amino acids. V lost 2 bases to trimming and J lost 13 bases; unmatched junction nucleotides: 7. Here the CDR3 DNA reads TGCGCCAGCAGTGAGACAGGGGGGACTCCACAGTTCTTC. Encoded protein: CASSETGGTPQFF.

CDR3 coding DNA: TGTGCCAGTAGTTTAACAGACGTCTACTCCTACAATGAGCAGTTCTTC. The encoded protein is CASSLTDVYSYNEQFF. This rearrangement joins TRBV19 to TRBJ2-1; D gene uncertain. V lost 5 bases, J lost 0 bases, and 14 bases lay in between. In germline, CDR1 is LNHDA, CDR2 SQIVND (reference sequence). The CDR3 contains 16 residues.

This chain links TRBV4-1 with TRBJ2-7, with D perhaps TRBD2 (6 bases). CDR1 is MGHRA and CDR2 is YSYEKL in the germline V gene. The CDR3 loop spans 13 amino acids. Trimming took off 4 bases at V and 4 bases at J, with 11 bases between the two ends. The CDR3 DNA is TGCGCCAGCAGCCCATCTAGCGCTTACGAGCAGTACTTC. It specifies CASSPSSAYEQYF.

This clone appeared once. The chain employs TRBV5-1 and TRBJ1-6; perhaps TRBD1 as D (5 bases). With 1 base removed from V and 6 bases from J, the gap between germline ends came to 8 bases. CDR1 SGHRS and CDR2 YFSETQ come from the germline V gene. The CDR3 contains 14 residues. CDR3 in amino acids: CASSLLDSNSPLHF. In DNA form, the CDR3 reads TGCGCCAGCAGCTTGCTCGACAGTAATTCACCCCTCCACTTT.

The V call is TRBV7-8, the J call TRBJ1-6; D remains unclear. The germline V and J ends were trimmed by 3 bases and 7 bases, with 16 bases remaining between them. CDR3 length equals 16 residues. Germline CDR1 SGHVS, CDR2 FQNEAQ. The CDR3 DNA reads TGTGCCAGCAGCTTCAGACGCACAGAGGTCAATTCACCCCTCCACTTT. Its translation is CASSFRRTEVNSPLHF.

This rearrangement joins TRBV4-1 to TRBJ2-5; perhaps TRBD1 as D (6 bases). The V end was cut by 1 base, the J end by 2 bases, with 11 bases between. Germline assignment: CDR1 MGHRA and CDR2 YSYEKL. The CDR3 runs 15 residues. The CDR3 loop is CASSQGGQPQETQYF. The CDR3 nucleotides are TGCGCCAGCAGCCAAGGTGGACAGCCTCAAGAGACCCAGTACTTC.

This rearrangement joins TRBV6-5 to TRBJ1-3, with D uncertain. Germline CDR1 reads MNHEY; CDR2 reads SVGAGI. Trimming pared 1 base from V and 4 bases from J, leaving 8 bases between. The CDR3 spans 14 residues. CDR3 bases: TGTGCCAGCAGTTACTGGGGATGGGGAAACACCATATATTTT. Translated: CASSYWGWGNTIYF.

This clone showed up just once. The V and J genes are TRBV4-1 and TRBJ2-5; D is possibly TRBD2 (7 bases). Germline-derived CDR1 and CDR2 are MGHRA and YSYEKL. With 1 base removed from V and 4 bases from J, the gap between germline ends came to 16 bases. The CDR3 totals 16 residues. The CDR3 here is CASSQVGGARGETQYF. In nucleotides, the CDR3 is TGCGCCAGCAGCCAAGTAGGGGGGGCTAGGGGAGAGACCCAGTACTTC.

The rearrangement links TRBV4-1 to TRBJ1-5; 7 nucleotides line up with TRBD1. The CDR3 runs 16 residues. V was pared by 4 bases and J by 5 bases, with 11 bases of the junction left unmatched. In germline, CDR1 is MGHRA, CDR2 YSYEKL. The CDR3 coding sequence is TGCGCCAGCAGCCCCACCTCCGGGACAGATTATCAGCCCCAGCATTTT. Protein: CASSPTSGTDYQPQHF.

The chain has TRBV5-5 and TRBJ1-6; perhaps TRBD1 as D (5 bases). There are 15 residues in the CDR3. The V gene lost 2 bases and the J gene lost 7 bases, with 13 bases spanning the gap. CDR1 and CDR2 (germline): SGHKS, YYEKEE (reference sequence). This CDR3 is CASSLIPGSNSPLHF. The CDR3 DNA follows: TGTGCCAGCAGCTTAATCCCAGGGTCCAATTCACCCCTCCACTTT.

The rearrangement uses TRBV25-1 and TRBJ1-3, with D possibly matching TRBD1 (5 bases). The CDR3 loop spans 16 amino acids. V lost 3 bases and J 4 bases, leaving 16 bases between the germline ends. Germline V gene lookup returns CDR1 MGHDK and CDR2 SYGVNS. In DNA, the CDR3 is TGTGCCAGCAGTGAGCCGGGACCGCGAGTGGGAAACACCATATATTTT. Encoded protein: CASSEPGPRVGNTIYF.

This rearrangement joins TRBV7-3 to TRBJ1-2, with TRBD1 identical over 9 bases. CDR1 and CDR2 from the germline V gene are SGHTA and FQGTGA. J gave up 7 bases and V 6 bases, and 9 bases lay outside the gene matches. There are 14 residues in the CDR3. CDR3 sequence reads: CASSPGQGNAGYTF. The CDR3 coding sequence is TGTGCCAGCAGTCCCGGACAGGGGAATGCTGGCTACACCTTC.